Listed here is a single T cell receptor beta chain. Its antigen is undetermined. The naive CD8 population came from CD45RO-negative cells selected for CCR7, without terminally differentiated effector memory CD45RA+ cells. Everyone who donated was a Caucasian adult who lived in Nashville, Tennessee. This entry is derived from a study of shared clonotypes between healthy human individuals. At the level of the study: Every donor yielded three CD4 naive, three CD4 memory, two CD8 naive and one CD8 memory plate. Study observations and caveats: Represented diversity (both genetic and exposure-history) was limited by the small number of donors.

The CDR3 is 14 amino acids. Germline CDR1 WNHNN, CDR2 SYGVQD (reference sequence). V gave up 10 bases and J gave up 2 bases, with 18 bases separating them. Each replicate PCR on the sorted subsets used roughly 190 ng DNA (approximately 33,000 T cell genomes). TCRdb keeps only in-frame clones here, not all; method: immunoSEQ multiplex PCR. The repertoire holds 800,000 to 950,000 clones, with approximately 97% as singletons. The source material was naive CD8+ T cells sorted from blood. The J gene is TRBJ2-7, the V gene TRBV10-1; the D gene is possibly TRBD1 (5 bases). This TCR came from a man aged 25 to 40 in good health. The CDR3 nucleotides read TGCGCCATCGTGAATAAAGGGGCCGCCTACGAGCAGTACTTC. Translation gives CAIVNKGAAYEQYF.